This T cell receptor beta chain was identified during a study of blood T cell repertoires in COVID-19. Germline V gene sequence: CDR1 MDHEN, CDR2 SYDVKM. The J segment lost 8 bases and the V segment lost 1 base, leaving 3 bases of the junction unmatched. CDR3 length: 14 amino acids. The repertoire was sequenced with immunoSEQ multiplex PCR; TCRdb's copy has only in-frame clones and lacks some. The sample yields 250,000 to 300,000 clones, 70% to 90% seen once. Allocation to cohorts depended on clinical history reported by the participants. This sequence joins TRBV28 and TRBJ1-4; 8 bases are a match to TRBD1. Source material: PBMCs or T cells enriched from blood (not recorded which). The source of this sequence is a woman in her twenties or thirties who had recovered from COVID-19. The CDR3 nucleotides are TGTGCCAGCAGTTTATCAGGGGGCAGGGAAAAACTGTTTTTT. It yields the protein CASSLSGGREKLFF.